This TCR beta chain was found in a study of control samples from healthy donors and cancer patients. The V gene lost 10 bases and the J gene lost 6 bases, with 21 bases spanning the gap. Germline V gene lookup returns CDR1 SGHTA and CDR2 FQGNSA. CDR3 length equals 15 residues. Sequenced by immunoSEQ multiplex PCR; TCRdb stores in-frame clones only, minus some. The sample includes 75,000 to 90,000 clones, approximately 90% of them seen just once. The gene calls are TRBV7-2 and TRBJ2-2, with D possibly matching TRBD2 (5 bases). Sequencing was done on a sample of blood. The sequence was obtained from a man in his forties or fifties in good health. The CDR3 DNA follows: TGTGCCACCCAACGAGGGCAGGTAGAGGCCGGGGAGCTGTTTTTT. It specifies CATQRGQVEAGELFF.